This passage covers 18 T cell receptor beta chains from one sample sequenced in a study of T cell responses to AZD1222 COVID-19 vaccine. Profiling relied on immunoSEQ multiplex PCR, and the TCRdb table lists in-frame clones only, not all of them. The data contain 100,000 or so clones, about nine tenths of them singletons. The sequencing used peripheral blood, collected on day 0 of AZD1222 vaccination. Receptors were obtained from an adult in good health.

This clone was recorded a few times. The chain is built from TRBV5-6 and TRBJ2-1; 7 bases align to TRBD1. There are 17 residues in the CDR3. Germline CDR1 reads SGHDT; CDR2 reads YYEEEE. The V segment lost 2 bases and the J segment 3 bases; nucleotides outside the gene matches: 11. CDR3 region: CASSFSTDRVRYNEQFF. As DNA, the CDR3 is TGTGCCAGCAGCTTCTCCACAGACAGGGTACGCTACAATGAGCAGTTCTTC.

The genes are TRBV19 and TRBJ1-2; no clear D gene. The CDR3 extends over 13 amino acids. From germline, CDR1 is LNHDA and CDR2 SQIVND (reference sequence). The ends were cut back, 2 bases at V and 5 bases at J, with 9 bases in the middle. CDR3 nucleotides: TGTGCCAGTAGTATACCCAGGAGGTATGGCTACACCTTC. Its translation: CASSIPRRYGYTF.

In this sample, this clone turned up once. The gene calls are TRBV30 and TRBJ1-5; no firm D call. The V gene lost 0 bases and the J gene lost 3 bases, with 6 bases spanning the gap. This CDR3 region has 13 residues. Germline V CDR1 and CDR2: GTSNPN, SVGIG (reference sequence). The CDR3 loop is CAWSVTNNQPQHF. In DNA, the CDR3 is TGTGCCTGGAGTGTAACAAACAATCAGCCCCAGCATTTT.

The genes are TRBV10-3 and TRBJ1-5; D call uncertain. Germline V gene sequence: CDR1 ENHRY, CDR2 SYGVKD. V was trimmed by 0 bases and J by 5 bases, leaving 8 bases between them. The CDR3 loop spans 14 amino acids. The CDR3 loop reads CAISESGKDQPQHF. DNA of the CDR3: TGTGCCATCAGTGAGTCAGGGAAGGATCAGCCCCAGCATTTT.

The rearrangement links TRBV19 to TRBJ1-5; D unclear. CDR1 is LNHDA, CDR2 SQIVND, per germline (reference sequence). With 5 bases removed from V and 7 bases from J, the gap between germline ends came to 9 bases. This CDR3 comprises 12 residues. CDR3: CASSPWEQPQHF. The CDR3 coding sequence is TGTGCCAGTAGTCCCTGGGAACAGCCCCAGCATTTT. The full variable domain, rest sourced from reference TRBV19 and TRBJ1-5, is DGGITQSPKYLFRKEGQNVTLSCEQNLNHDAMYWYRQDPGQGLRLIYYSQIVNDFQKGDIAEGYSVSREKKESFPLTVTSAQKNPTAFYLCASSPWEQPQHFGDGTRLSIL.

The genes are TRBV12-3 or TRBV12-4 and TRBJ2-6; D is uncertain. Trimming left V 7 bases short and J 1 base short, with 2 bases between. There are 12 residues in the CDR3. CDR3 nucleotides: TGTGCCAGCAAATCTGGGGCCAACGTCCTGACTTTC. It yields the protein CASKSGANVLTF.

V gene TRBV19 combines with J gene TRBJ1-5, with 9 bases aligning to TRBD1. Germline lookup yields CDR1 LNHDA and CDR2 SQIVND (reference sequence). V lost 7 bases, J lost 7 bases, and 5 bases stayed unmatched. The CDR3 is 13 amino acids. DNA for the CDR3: TGTGCCAGTACAACAGGGGGCCACCAGCCCCAGCATTTT. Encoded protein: CASTTGGHQPQHF.

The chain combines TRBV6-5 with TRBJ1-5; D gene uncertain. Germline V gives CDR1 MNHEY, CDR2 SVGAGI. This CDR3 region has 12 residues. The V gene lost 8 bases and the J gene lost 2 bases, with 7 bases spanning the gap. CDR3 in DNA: TGTGCCAGCCAAGTGGGCAATCAGCCCCAGCATTTT. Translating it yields CASQVGNQPQHF.

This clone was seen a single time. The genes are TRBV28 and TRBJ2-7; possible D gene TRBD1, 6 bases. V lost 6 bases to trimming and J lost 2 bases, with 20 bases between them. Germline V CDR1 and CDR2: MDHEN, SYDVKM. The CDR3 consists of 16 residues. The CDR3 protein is CASSPGGQRKAYEQYF. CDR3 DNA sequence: TGTGCCAGCAGCCCCGGTGGACAGAGGAAGGCCTACGAGCAGTACTTC.

Here the CDR3 DNA reads TGTGCCATCAGTGAGTCGATGGCTAGCGGGAGTGTAGATACGCAGTATTTT. This codes for CAISESMASGSVDTQYF. V gene TRBV10-3 combines with J gene TRBJ2-3; 10 bases are a match to TRBD2. Germline lookup yields CDR1 ENHRY and CDR2 SYGVKD. CDR3 size: 17 residues. The V and J ends lost 0 bases and 5 bases, in that order; junction bases with no gene match: 8.

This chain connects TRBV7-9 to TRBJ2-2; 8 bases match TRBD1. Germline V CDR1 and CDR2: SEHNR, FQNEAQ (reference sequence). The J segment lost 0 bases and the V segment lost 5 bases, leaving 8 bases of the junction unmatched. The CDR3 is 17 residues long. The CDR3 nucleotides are TGTGCCAGCAGCGAGAGGGGACAGGACCCGAACACCGGGGAGCTGTTTTTT. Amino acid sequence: CASSERGQDPNTGELFF.

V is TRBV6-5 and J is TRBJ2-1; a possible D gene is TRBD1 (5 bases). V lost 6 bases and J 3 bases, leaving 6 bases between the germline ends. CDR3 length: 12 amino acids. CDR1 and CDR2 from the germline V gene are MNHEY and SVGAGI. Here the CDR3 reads CASRDNYNEQFF. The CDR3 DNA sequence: TGTGCCAGCAGGGACAACTACAATGAGCAGTTCTTC.

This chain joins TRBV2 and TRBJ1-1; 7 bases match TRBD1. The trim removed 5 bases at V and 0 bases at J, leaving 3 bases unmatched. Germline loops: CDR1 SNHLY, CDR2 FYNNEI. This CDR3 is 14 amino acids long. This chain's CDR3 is CASSTQGLNTEAFF. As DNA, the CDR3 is TGTGCCAGCAGTACACAGGGGCTGAACACTGAAGCTTTCTTT. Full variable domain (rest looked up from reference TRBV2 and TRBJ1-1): EPEVTQTPSHQVTQMGQEVILRCVPISNHLYFYWYRQILGQKVEFLVSFYNNEISEKSEIFDDQFSVERPDGSNFTLKIRSTKLEDSAMYFCASSTQGLNTEAFFGQGTRLTVV.

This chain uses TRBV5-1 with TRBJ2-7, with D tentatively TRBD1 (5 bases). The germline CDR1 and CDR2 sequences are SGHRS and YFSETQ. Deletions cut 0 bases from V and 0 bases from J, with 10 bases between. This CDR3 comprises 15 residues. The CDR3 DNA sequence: TGCGCCAGCAGCTTGGGGGGCAGGGCCTCCTACGAGCAGTACTTC. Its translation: CASSLGGRASYEQYF.

CDR3 nucleotide sequence: TGTGCCAGCAGCTCCGGACAGGAGGGCACTGAAGCTTTCTTT. Protein sequence: CASSSGQEGTEAFF. The chain carries TRBV7-3 and TRBJ1-1; 7 nucleotides agree with TRBD1. There are 14 residues in the CDR3. Per the germline V gene, CDR1 is SGHTA and CDR2 is FQGTGA. V lost 4 bases and J lost 4; bases outside the gene matches: 6.

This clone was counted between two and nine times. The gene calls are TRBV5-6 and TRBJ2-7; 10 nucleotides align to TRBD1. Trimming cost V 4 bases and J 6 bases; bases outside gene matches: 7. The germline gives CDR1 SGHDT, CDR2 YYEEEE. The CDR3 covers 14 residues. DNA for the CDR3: TGTGCCAGCAGCCCCGGGACAGGGGCTCGCGAGCAGTACTTC. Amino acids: CASSPGTGAREQYF.

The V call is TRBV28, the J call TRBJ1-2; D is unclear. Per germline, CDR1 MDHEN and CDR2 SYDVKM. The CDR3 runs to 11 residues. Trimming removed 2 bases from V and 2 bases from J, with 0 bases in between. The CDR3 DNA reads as TGTGCCAGCAGTTTAAACTATGGCTACACCTTC. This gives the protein CASSLNYGYTF.

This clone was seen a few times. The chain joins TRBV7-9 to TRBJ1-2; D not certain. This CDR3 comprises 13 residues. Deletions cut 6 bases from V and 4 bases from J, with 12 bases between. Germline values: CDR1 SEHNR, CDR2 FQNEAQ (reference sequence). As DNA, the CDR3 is TGTGCCAGCAGTCCCGACGGAACCTATGGCTACACCTTC. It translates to CASSPDGTYGYTF.